This T cell receptor beta chain was observed in a study of response to subunit inactivated influenza vaccine. TCRdb re-called the RT-PCR reads with MiXCR, one entry per CDR3 protein. The table shows 600,000 to 850,000 distinct CDR3 sequences, with 14% occurring only once. The germline V gene encodes CDR1 LGHDT and CDR2 YNNKEL (reference sequence). The V gene end was trimmed by 1 base and the J gene end by 10 bases; junction bases not matched to a gene: 4. The CDR3 has 13 residues. This clonotype has a handful of counts. The sample here was PBMCs from blood, taken less than 15 days before vaccination. The chain couples TRBV3-1 to TRBJ1-1, with 9 bases identical to TRBD1. The receptor's source is a man aged 50-59 years who received an inactivated influenza vaccine. CDR3 sequence (DNA): TGTGCCAGCAGCCAAGGAGAGACAGGGGGAGCTTTCTTT. Protein product: CASSQGETGGAFF.